This entry concerns a single T cell receptor (beta chain). Its specificity is unknown. The record originates from a study of OX40 agonist ivuxolimab in advanced cancers. Study observations and caveats: In the expanded peripheral T cells, antigen specificity was never determined.

J lost 2 bases, V lost 2 bases, and 6 bases had no gene match. From germline, CDR1 is SGHKS and CDR2 YYEKEE (reference sequence). The CDR3 consists of 17 residues. TCRdb's copy holds only in-frame clones and misses some; the assay was immunoSEQ multiplex PCR. Of fewer than 95,000 clones in the sample, around 90% were seen once. Source: CD4+ or CD8+ T cells sorted from blood, taken in a trial of the OX40 agonist ivuxolimab. This rearrangement joins TRBV5-5 to TRBJ2-2, with 10 bases aligning to TRBD2. This TCR was sampled from an adult with an advanced solid tumor such as melanoma, head and neck, liver or kidney cancer. CDR3 protein: CASSFLRTSGNTGELFF. In DNA form, the CDR3 reads TGTGCCAGCAGCTTTCTCCGGACTAGCGGTAACACCGGGGAGCTGTTTTTT.